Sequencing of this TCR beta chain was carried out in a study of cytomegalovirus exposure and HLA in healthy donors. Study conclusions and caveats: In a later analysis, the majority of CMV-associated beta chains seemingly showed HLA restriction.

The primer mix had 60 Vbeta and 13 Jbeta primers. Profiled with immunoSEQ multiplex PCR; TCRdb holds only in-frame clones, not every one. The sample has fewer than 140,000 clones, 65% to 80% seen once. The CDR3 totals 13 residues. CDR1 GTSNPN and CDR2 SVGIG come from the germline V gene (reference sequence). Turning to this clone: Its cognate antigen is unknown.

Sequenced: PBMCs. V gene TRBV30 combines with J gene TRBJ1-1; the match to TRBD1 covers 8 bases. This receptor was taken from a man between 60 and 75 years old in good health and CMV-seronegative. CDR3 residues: CAIDRGGNTEAFF. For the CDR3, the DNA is TGTGCGATTGACAGGGGAGGAAACACTGAAGCTTTCTTT.